Below, one TCR beta chain is given with its context. This specimen comes from a study of blood T cells in healthy people across ages. A second roughly 6 to 12 cycle PCR used barcoded and J-beta primers. TCRdb analysed the 5' RACE reads with MiXCR anew, one entry per CDR3 protein. The repertoire holds 1.5 million to 2 million distinct CDR3 sequences, with under 30% as singletons. Germline V lookup: CDR1 MNHEY, CDR2 SMNVEV (reference sequence). CDR3 length: 14 residues. V lost 4 bases and J 8 bases, leaving 14 bases between the germline ends. The sequenced material came from blood. This TCR derives from a woman aged 30 to 39 in good health. The chain joins TRBV27 to TRBJ1-4, with D maybe TRBD1 (5 bases). The CDR3 loop is CASSSKGLSEKLFF. The CDR3 DNA sequence: TGTGCCAGCAGTTCAAAGGGACTTAGCGAAAAACTGTTTTTT.